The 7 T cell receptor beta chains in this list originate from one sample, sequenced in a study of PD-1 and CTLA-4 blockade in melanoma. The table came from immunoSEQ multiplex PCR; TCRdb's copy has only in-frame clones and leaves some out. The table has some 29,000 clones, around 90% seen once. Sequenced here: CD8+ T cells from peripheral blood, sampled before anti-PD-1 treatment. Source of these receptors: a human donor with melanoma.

CDR3 DNA: TGTGCCACCCACAGCCGCTCCTACGAGCAGTACTTC. Translated: CATHSRSYEQYF. The gene calls are TRBV19 and TRBJ2-7; D ambiguous. The CDR3 has 12 residues. The germline V and J ends were trimmed by 10 bases and 0 bases, with 10 bases remaining between them. CDR1 LNHDA and CDR2 SQIVND come from the germline V gene (reference sequence).

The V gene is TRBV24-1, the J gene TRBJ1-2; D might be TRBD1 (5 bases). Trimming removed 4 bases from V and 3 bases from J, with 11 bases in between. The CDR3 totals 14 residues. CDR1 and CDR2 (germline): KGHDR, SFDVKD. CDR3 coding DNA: TGTGCCACCAGTGAGGGGCGGCTCGACTATGGCTACACCTTC. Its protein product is CATSEGRLDYGYTF.

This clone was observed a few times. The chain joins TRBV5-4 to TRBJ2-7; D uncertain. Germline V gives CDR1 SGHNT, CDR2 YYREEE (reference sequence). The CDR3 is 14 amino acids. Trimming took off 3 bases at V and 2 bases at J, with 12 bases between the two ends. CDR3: CASSSSTQAYEQYF. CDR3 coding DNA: TGTGCCAGCAGCTCTTCTACCCAAGCCTACGAGCAGTACTTC.

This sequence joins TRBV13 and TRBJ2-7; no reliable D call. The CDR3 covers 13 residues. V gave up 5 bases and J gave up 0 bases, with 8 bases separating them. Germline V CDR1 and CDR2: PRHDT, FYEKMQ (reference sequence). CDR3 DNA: TGTGCCAGCAGCGGGTCAGCCTCCTACGAGCAGTACTTC. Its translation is CASSGSASYEQYF.

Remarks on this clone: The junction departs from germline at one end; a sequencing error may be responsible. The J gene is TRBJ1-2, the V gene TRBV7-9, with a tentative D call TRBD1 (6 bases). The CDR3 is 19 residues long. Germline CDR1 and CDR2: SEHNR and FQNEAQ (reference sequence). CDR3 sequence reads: CASNLHTRPNEDSSYGYTF. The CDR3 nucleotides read TGTGCCAGCAACTTACACACCCGTCCTAACGAGGACAGTTCCTATGGCTACACCTTC.

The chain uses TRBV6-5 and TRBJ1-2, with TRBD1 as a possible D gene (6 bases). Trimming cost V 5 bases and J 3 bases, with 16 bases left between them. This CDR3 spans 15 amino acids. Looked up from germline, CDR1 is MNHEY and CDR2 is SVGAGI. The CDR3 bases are TGTGCCAGCAGTAACCTCGAACAGGGCCACTATGGCTACACCTTC. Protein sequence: CASSNLEQGHYGYTF.

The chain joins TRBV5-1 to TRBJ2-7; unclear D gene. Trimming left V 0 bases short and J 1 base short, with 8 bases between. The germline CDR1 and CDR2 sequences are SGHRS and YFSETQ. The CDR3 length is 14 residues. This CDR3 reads CASSLVQSSYEQYF. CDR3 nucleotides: TGCGCCAGCAGCTTGGTACAGAGTTCCTACGAGCAGTACTTC.